The clone carrying this TCR beta chain was seen at least ten times. Germline loops: CDR1 SGDLS, CDR2 YYNGEE. CDR3 length: 13 residues. V lost 2 bases, J lost 5 bases, and 9 bases lay in between. The data derive from a study of CD8 T cells in ankylosing spondylitis. TCRdb ran MiXCR on the 5' RACE reads and lists one entry per CDR3 protein. Among 40,000 or so distinct CDR3 sequences listed, 2.5% to 3% were seen once. This clonotype was obtained from a male donor with ankylosing spondylitis or in good health (not recorded which). The material sequenced was blood, either unsorted or a sorted T cell fraction (not recorded which). This rearrangement joins TRBV9 to TRBJ2-3; D may be TRBD1 (5 bases). Written as DNA, the CDR3 is TGTGCCAGCAGCGTTTACACAGGAGATACGCAGTATTTT. This sequence encodes CASSVYTGDTQYF. Full variable domain (outside the CDR3, taken from reference TRBV9 and TRBJ2-3): DSGVTQTPKHLITATGQRVTLRCSPRSGDLSVYWYQQSLDQGLQFLIQYYNGEERAKGNILERFSAQQFPDLHSELNLSSLELGDSALYFCASSVYTGDTQYFGPGTRLTVL.